This T cell receptor beta chain stems from a study of beta chain features in type 1 diabetes. There are 16 residues in the CDR3. CDR1 is LGHNA and CDR2 is YSLEER in the germline V gene. With V trimmed by 3 bases and J by 5 bases, 12 bases remained unmatched. A remark on this clone: As yet, its antigen is unknown.

What was sequenced were expressed TCRB transcripts, since all of the isolated RNA had been reverse transcribed. Naive, central memory and regulatory T cell samples averaged around 3.5 million immunoSEQ reads each. Repertoires were generated with immunoSEQ multiplex PCR, while TCRdb's copy carries only in-frame clones and drops some. Of around 100,000 clones listed, roughly 28% are singletons. Findings and limits, study-wide: A potential influence of HLA type upon TCRB rearrangement remained unresolved herein. Significant though moderate, a shortening of TCRB CDR3s appeared in all four CD4+ subsets of Type 1 diabetes patients.

What was sequenced was central memory CD4+ T cells from blood. The sequence came from a woman between 18 and 30 years old with type 1 diabetes. The rearrangement links TRBV4-3 to TRBJ2-5, with 7 bases identical to TRBD1. Here the CDR3 reads CASSHNRGRGWETQYF. CDR3 bases: TGCGCCAGCAGCCATAACAGGGGACGTGGTTGGGAGACCCAGTACTTC.